This T cell receptor beta chain was observed in a study of blood T cell repertoires in COVID-19. For the study at large: T cells, B-cell-depleted T cells, or PBMCs supplied cDNA or gDNA.

Those who participated ranged in age from 18 to 89 years and resided in about two dozen US areas. Categorization into cohorts depended on clinical history that participants reported. Among Cohort 3 donors, those recovered had two negative PCRs, clearance, or symptom resolution. Measured with immunoSEQ multiplex PCR; TCRdb has only the in-frame clones, and not every one. The sample shows a few hundred thousand clones, 87% of them seen only once. The specimen sequenced was PBMCs or T cells enriched from blood (not recorded which). This TCR came from a woman in her twenties or thirties who had recovered from COVID-19.

In DNA form, the CDR3 reads TGTGCCAGCAGACCCCGGGACAGGCAGACCTATGGCTACACCTTC. Translating gives CASRPRDRQTYGYTF. The gene calls are TRBV6-5 and TRBJ1-2; TRBD1 matches 8 bases. The V and J ends lost 6 bases and 4 bases, in that order; junction bases with no gene match: 10. The CDR3 loop spans 15 amino acids. CDR1 is MNHEY and CDR2 is SVGAGI in the germline V gene.